This TCR beta chain was sequenced for a study of blood T cell repertoires in COVID-19. For the study at large: Acute-phase and convalescent COVID-19 samples originated in the United States, Italy and Spain.

The CDR3 loop spans 11 amino acids. The germline gives CDR1 SNHLY, CDR2 FYNNEI. The ends were cut back, 9 bases at V and 4 bases at J, with 9 bases in the middle. The method was immunoSEQ multiplex PCR; TCRdb's version includes in-frame clones alone and lacks a portion of them. The repertoire holds a few hundred thousand clones, with roughly 90% as singletons. The chain employs TRBV2 and TRBJ1-2; D is uncertain. The clonotype was recovered from a man aged 18 to 30 who had recovered from COVID-19. The sample was peripheral blood. The CDR3 DNA sequence: TGTGCCAGTTCTGCCGGCTATGGCTACACCTTC. It is translated as CASSAGYGYTF.